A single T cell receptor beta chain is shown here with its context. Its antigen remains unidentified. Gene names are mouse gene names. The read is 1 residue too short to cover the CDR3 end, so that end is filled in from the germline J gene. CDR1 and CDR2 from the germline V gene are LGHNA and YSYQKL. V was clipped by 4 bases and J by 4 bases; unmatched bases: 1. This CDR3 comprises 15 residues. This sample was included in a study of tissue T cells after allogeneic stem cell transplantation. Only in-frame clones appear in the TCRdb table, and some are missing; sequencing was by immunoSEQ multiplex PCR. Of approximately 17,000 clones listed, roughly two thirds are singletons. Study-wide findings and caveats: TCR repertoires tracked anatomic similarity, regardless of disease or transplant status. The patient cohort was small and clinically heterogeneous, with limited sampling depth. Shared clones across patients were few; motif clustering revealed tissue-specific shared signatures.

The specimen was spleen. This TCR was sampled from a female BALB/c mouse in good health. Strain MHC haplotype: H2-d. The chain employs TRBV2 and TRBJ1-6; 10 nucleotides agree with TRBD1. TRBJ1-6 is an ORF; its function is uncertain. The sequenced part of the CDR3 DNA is TGTGCCAGCAGCCGACAGGGGGCGTATAATTCGCCCCTCTAC. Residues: CASSRQGAYNSPLY. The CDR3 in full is CASSRQGAYNSPLYF.